This entry lists 29 T cell receptor beta chains sequenced from one sample in a study of tumor-infiltrating lymphocytes in localized non-small cell lung cancer. The table came from immunoSEQ multiplex PCR; TCRdb's copy has only in-frame clones and leaves some out. The sample lists approximately 15,000 clones, about 84% occurring once. Material for sequencing was uninvolved lung tissue not adjacent to the tumor. Receptors originate from a human donor with non-small cell lung cancer.

The J gene is TRBJ2-1, the V gene TRBV2; TRBD2 matches 14 bases. CDR3 length: 16 amino acids. Trimming took 6 bases from V and 5 from J; bases not matched to a gene: 6. Per germline, CDR1 SNHLY and CDR2 FYNNEI. The CDR3 reads CASSALTSGGDNEQFF. As DNA, the CDR3 is TGTGCCAGCAGCGCGCTGACTAGCGGGGGGGACAATGAGCAGTTCTTC.

V gene TRBV29-1 combines with J gene TRBJ2-5; tentative D call: TRBD2 (5 bases). The CDR3 consists of 14 residues. V lost 7 bases, J lost 3 bases, and 18 bases lay in between. The germline CDR1 and CDR2 sequences are SQVTM and ANQGSEA. CDR3 residues: CSAGYGGFEETQYF. The CDR3 region has the DNA TGCAGCGCTGGATATGGCGGGTTTGAAGAGACCCAGTACTTC.

The chain uses TRBV6-4 and TRBJ1-2; 7 positions match TRBD1. This CDR3 has 16 residues. The ends lost 0 bases at V and 4 bases at J; junction bases unmatched: 8. Germline CDR1 MRHNA, CDR2 SNTAGT. CDR3 in amino acids: CASSDSSIGGPYGYTF. DNA of the CDR3: TGTGCCAGCAGTGACTCGTCTATAGGGGGCCCCTATGGCTACACCTTC.

Points on this clone: Other DNA sequences in the same sample also yield this CDR3. The gene calls are TRBV7-2 and TRBJ2-7; perhaps D is TRBD1 or TRBD2 (6 bases each). The V gene's germline CDR1 is SGHTA and CDR2 FQGNSA. This CDR3 has 16 amino acids. V was shortened by 0 bases and J by 4 bases, with 16 bases between the two germline ends. The CDR3 DNA reads TGTGCCAGCAGCTTAGCCGGGGGCGGGACCCAATACGAGCAGTACTTC. This translates into CASSLAGGGTQYEQYF.

The V and J genes are TRBV5-1 and TRBJ2-7, with TRBD2 matching over 7 bases. This CDR3 is 16 amino acids long. V lost 1 base to trimming and J lost 6 bases; unmatched junction nucleotides: 13. Germline V gene lookup returns CDR1 SGHRS and CDR2 YFSETQ. As DNA, the CDR3 is TGCGCCAGCAGCTTGTCCAGCGGGATCACCTCCAGCGAGCAGTACTTC. Translated: CASSLSSGITSSEQYF.

J is TRBJ2-1 and V is TRBV30; 15 nucleotides align to TRBD2. The CDR3 has 14 residues. CDR1 and CDR2 (germline): GTSNPN, SVGIG (reference sequence). The ends lost 0 bases at V and 16 bases at J; junction bases unmatched: 7. The DNA of the CDR3 is TGTGCCTGGAGTGTGGGACTAGCGGGAGGCCCCTTATTCTTC. The encoded protein is CAWSVGLAGGPLFF.

In its sample, this clone is medium-sized. This sequence joins TRBV2 and TRBJ2-7, with no clear D. The CDR3 covers 14 residues. The germline V and J ends were trimmed by 1 base and 9 bases, with 16 bases remaining between them. Germline loops: CDR1 SNHLY, CDR2 FYNNEI. CDR3 protein: CASSEEAPPKRQYF. Written as DNA, the CDR3 is TGTGCCAGCAGTGAAGAGGCTCCCCCTAAGAGGCAGTACTTC. Complete variable domain (other parts from reference TRBV2 and TRBJ2-7): EPEVTQTPSHQVTQMGQEVILRCVPISNHLYFYWYRQILGQKVEFLVSFYNNEISEKSEIFDDQFSVERPDGSNFTLKIRSTKLEDSAMYFCASSEEAPPKRQYFGPGTRLTVT.

The V and J genes are TRBV6-5 and TRBJ1-4; 7 positions match TRBD1. Germline V gene lookup returns CDR1 MNHEY and CDR2 SVGAGI. J gave up 8 bases and V 5 bases, and 5 bases lay outside the gene matches. The CDR3 spans 13 residues. The CDR3 protein is CASSQGGEEKLFF. Written as DNA, the CDR3 is TGTGCCAGCAGTCAGGGGGGAGAGGAAAAACTGTTTTTT.

This clone came up a few times. The chain couples TRBV5-4 to TRBJ2-2; maybe TRBD2 (6 bases). Trimming cost V 3 bases and J 5 bases, with 14 bases left between them. The CDR3 sequence is 15 residues long. Germline V gene data show CDR1 as SGHNT and CDR2 as YYREEE (reference sequence). This chain's CDR3 is CASSSEIAVTGELFF. CDR3 DNA: TGTGCCAGCAGCTCAGAGATAGCGGTGACCGGGGAGCTGTTTTTT.

The rearrangement uses TRBV28 and TRBJ2-7; D gene unclear. With 4 bases removed from V and 2 bases from J, the gap between germline ends came to 9 bases. Germline V gene lookup returns CDR1 MDHEN and CDR2 SYDVKM. The CDR3 has 13 residues. CDR3 in DNA: TGTGCCAGCAGTTCGACATTCCCCTACGAGCAGTACTTC. Translation: CASSSTFPYEQYF.

J is TRBJ1-3 and V is TRBV4-1, with D possibly matching TRBD1 (5 bases). The V end was cut by 3 bases, the J end by 2 bases, with 14 bases between. The CDR3 consists of 16 residues. Germline CDR1 and CDR2: MGHRA and YSYEKL. The CDR3: CASSHHGGETGNTIYF. As DNA, the CDR3 is TGCGCCAGCAGCCACCACGGGGGAGAAACTGGAAACACCATATATTTT.

The chain carries TRBV7-7 and TRBJ2-2; weak D call: TRBD1 (5 bases). Germline V gives CDR1 SSHAT, CDR2 FNYEAQ (reference sequence). CDR3 length equals 14 residues. Between the trimmed V and J ends, which lost 0 bases and 4 bases, there was a span of 6 bases. CDR3 protein: CASSLADITGELFF. The DNA for the CDR3 is TGTGCCAGCAGCTTAGCGGACATCACCGGGGAGCTGTTTTTT.

This clone was picked up one time. The V gene is TRBV2, the J gene TRBJ1-2; 8 bases match TRBD1. There are 13 residues in the CDR3. Losses at the gene ends were 6 bases for V and 2 bases for J; bases not matched to a gene: 2. In germline, CDR1 is SNHLY, CDR2 FYNNEI. CDR3 sequence (DNA): TGTGCCAGCAGGAGACAGGGGAACTATGGCTACACCTTC. It encodes CASRRQGNYGYTF.

The chain carries TRBV6-4 and TRBJ2-1, with D maybe TRBD1 (6 bases). Germline CDR1 MRHNA, CDR2 SNTAGT. Trimming pared 6 bases from V and 9 bases from J, leaving 18 bases between. The CDR3 length is 14 residues. The CDR3 protein is CASREQTGYGEQFF. In DNA form, the CDR3 reads TGTGCCAGCAGGGAGCAAACAGGGTATGGTGAGCAGTTCTTC.

The V call is TRBV7-2, the J call TRBJ2-1; TRBD2 matches 7 bases. The CDR3 consists of 16 residues. The germline V gene encodes CDR1 SGHTA and CDR2 FQGNSA. J gave up 0 bases and V 7 bases, and 9 bases lay outside the gene matches. CDR3 DNA sequence: TGTGCCAGCACCCCGCTAGCGGTTAGCTCCTACAATGAGCAGTTCTTC. It translates to CASTPLAVSSYNEQFF.

The V call is TRBV5-4, the J call TRBJ2-3, with D perhaps matching TRBD2 (5 bases). CDR1 and CDR2 from the germline V gene are SGHNT and YYREEE (reference sequence). Deletions cut 2 bases from V and 2 bases from J, with 15 bases between. This CDR3 has 16 amino acids. The CDR3: CASSLLASTSTDTQYF. The CDR3 nucleotides are TGTGCCAGCAGCTTATTGGCTAGCACCTCCACAGATACGCAGTATTTT.

The CDR3 loop reads CASSLQGTEFYEQYF. DNA of the CDR3: TGTGCCAGCAGCTTACAGGGGACAGAGTTCTACGAGCAGTACTTC. This chain uses TRBV7-6 with TRBJ2-7; 7 bases map to TRBD1. The trim removed 2 bases at V and 3 bases at J, leaving 7 bases unmatched. This CDR3 has 15 residues. Germline CDR1 reads SGHVS; CDR2 reads FNYEAQ.

This chain links TRBV5-4 with TRBJ2-1; tentative D call: TRBD2 (6 bases). Germline V gene sequence: CDR1 SGHNT, CDR2 YYREEE (reference sequence). The V gene lost 4 bases and the J gene lost 6 bases, with 14 bases spanning the gap. This CDR3 is 14 amino acids long. CDR3 DNA: TGTGCCAGCAGCCTCCCTAGCGAGTTCAATGAGCAGTTCTTC. Translated: CASSLPSEFNEQFF.

The genes are TRBV7-7 and TRBJ1-5; D is perhaps TRBD1 (5 bases). From germline, CDR1 is SSHAT and CDR2 FNYEAQ (reference sequence). There are 13 residues in the CDR3. V was trimmed by 1 base and J by 7 bases, leaving 8 bases between them. The CDR3, as DNA: TGTGCCAGCAGCTTAGGGCAGGGCCAGCCCCAGCATTTT. It codes for CASSLGQGQPQHF. Complete variable domain (other parts from reference TRBV7-7 and TRBJ1-5): GAGVSQSPRYKVTKRGQDVTLRCDPISSHATLYWYQQALGQGPEFLTYFNYEAQPDKSGLPSDRFSAERPEGSISTLTIQRTEQRDSAMYRCASSLGQGQPQHFGDGTRLSIL.

The J gene is TRBJ2-3, the V gene TRBV29-1; unclear D gene. The germline CDR1 and CDR2 sequences are SQVTM and ANQGSEA. The CDR3 runs 13 residues. Trimming shortened V by 5 bases and J by 0 bases, and 9 bases separated the two germline ends. The CDR3 loop reads CSVSDASTDTQYF. CDR3 nucleotides: TGCAGCGTTTCAGACGCTAGCACAGATACGCAGTATTTT.

This chain connects TRBV9 to TRBJ1-3; perhaps TRBD1 as D (5 bases). The germline V and J ends were trimmed by 2 bases and 0 bases, with 6 bases remaining between them. The CDR3 has 14 amino acids. Germline CDR1 reads SGDLS; CDR2 reads YYNGEE. The DNA for the CDR3 is TGTGCCAGCAGCGTCGACAGCTCTGGAAACACCATATATTTT. Translating it yields CASSVDSSGNTIYF.

The chain carries TRBV5-4 and TRBJ2-7; perhaps TRBD1 as D (7 bases). V lost 2 bases and J 0 bases, leaving 12 bases between the germline ends. CDR1 is SGHNT, CDR2 YYREEE, per germline (reference sequence). The CDR3 is 15 residues long. The CDR3 is CASSFAGQSSYEQYF. The CDR3, as DNA: TGTGCCAGCAGCTTTGCGGGACAGAGCTCCTACGAGCAGTACTTC.

The V gene is TRBV7-9, the J gene TRBJ2-2; D not resolved. The germline gives CDR1 SEHNR, CDR2 FQNEAQ (reference sequence). Trimming took 5 bases from V and 8 from J, leaving 18 bases between them. The CDR3 sequence is 15 residues long. Here the CDR3 reads CASSRVGAVTGELFF. CDR3 in DNA: TGTGCCAGCAGCCGCGTCGGCGCGGTTACAGGGGAGCTGTTTTTT.

The chain joins TRBV7-2 to TRBJ2-7, with D tentatively TRBD2 (5 bases). Germline lookup yields CDR1 SGHTA and CDR2 FQGNSA. The V and J ends lost 1 base and 5 bases respectively, with 9 bases between them. The CDR3 sequence is 13 residues long. In DNA form, the CDR3 reads TGTGCCAGCAGCTTAGATTCTAGCAACGAGCAGTACTTC. Amino acids: CASSLDSSNEQYF.

The rearrangement links TRBV9 to TRBJ2-7; perhaps TRBD2 as D (5 bases). Looked up from germline, CDR1 is SGDLS and CDR2 is YYNGEE. The CDR3 has 13 residues. Trimming pared 5 bases from V and 7 bases from J, leaving 16 bases between. CDR3 sequence reads: CASSRGVGGEQYF. In DNA, the CDR3 is TGTGCCAGCAGTCGGGGAGTTGGAGGAGAGCAGTACTTC.

The chain uses TRBV2 and TRBJ2-3; D remains unclear. V lost 3 bases and J 2 bases, leaving 15 bases between the germline ends. This CDR3 contains 16 residues. Germline values: CDR1 SNHLY, CDR2 FYNNEI. CDR3 protein: CASSDITPLPTDTQYF. The CDR3 DNA follows: TGTGCCAGCAGTGATATCACACCTCTCCCCACAGATACGCAGTATTTT. Variable domain in full (rest from reference TRBV2 and TRBJ2-3): EPEVTQTPSHQVTQMGQEVILRCVPISNHLYFYWYRQILGQKVEFLVSFYNNEISEKSEIFDDQFSVERPDGSNFTLKIRSTKLEDSAMYFCASSDITPLPTDTQYFGPGTRLTVL.

The rearrangement joins TRBV9 to TRBJ1-5, with a tentative D call TRBD1 (5 bases). The CDR3 has 15 amino acids. The ends were cut back, 0 bases at V and 4 bases at J, with 11 bases in the middle. Germline assignment: CDR1 SGDLS and CDR2 YYNGEE. CDR3 region: CASSVGGGFNQPQHF. The CDR3, as DNA: TGTGCCAGCAGCGTAGGGGGGGGGTTTAATCAGCCCCAGCATTTT.

V and J are TRBV19 and TRBJ2-5; D gene uncertain. The germline V gene has CDR1 LNHDA and CDR2 SQIVND (reference sequence). The germline V and J ends were trimmed by 5 bases and 5 bases, with 9 bases remaining between them. The CDR3 spans 12 residues. CDR3 nucleotides: TGTGCCAGTAGTCGAGGTGGTGAGACCCAGTACTTC. Protein product: CASSRGGETQYF. The whole variable domain, remainder taken from reference TRBV19 and TRBJ2-5, is DGGITQSPKYLFRKEGQNVTLSCEQNLNHDAMYWYRQDPGQGLRLIYYSQIVNDFQKGDIAEGYSVSREKKESFPLTVTSAQKNPTAFYLCASSRGGETQYFGPGTRLLVL.

The chain recombines TRBV6-5 with TRBJ2-3, with D unclear. The CDR3 has 12 residues. Deletions cut 4 bases from V and 4 bases from J, with 6 bases between. Germline V lookup: CDR1 MNHEY, CDR2 SVGAGI. The CDR3 DNA reads TGTGCCAGCAGTTCCACTGCAGATACGCAGTATTTT. This codes for CASSSTADTQYF.